Listed here are 26 T cell receptor beta chains from one sample, sequenced in a study of T cell clones after liver transplantation. Some clones are missing from TCRdb's copy, which holds only in-frame ones; the method was immunoSEQ multiplex PCR. The profile covers roughly 70,000 clones, with about four fifths appearing a single time and about 0.6% taken by the ten largest. Specimen: CD4+ T cells from blood, collected before liver transplant. These receptors were taken from a human donor who received a liver transplant.

The rearrangement links TRBV15 to TRBJ1-2; 7 positions agree with TRBD1. CDR3 length: 15 residues. Germline V gene sequence: CDR1 LNHNV, CDR2 YYDKDF (reference sequence). With V trimmed by 0 bases and J by 2 bases, 3 bases remained unmatched. CDR3 residues: CATSRDVGQNYGYTF. CDR3 coding DNA: TGTGCCACCAGCAGAGATGTGGGACAGAACTATGGCTACACCTTC. Full variable domain (rest looked up from reference TRBV15 and TRBJ1-2): DAMVIQNPRYQVTQFGKPVTLSCSQTLNHNVMYWYQQKSSQAPKLLFHYYDKDFNNEADTPDNFQSRRPNTSFCFLDIRSPGLGDTAMYLCATSRDVGQNYGYTFGSGTRLTVV.

The chain carries TRBV5-1 and TRBJ2-1, with D perhaps assigned TRBD1 or TRBD2 (7 bases each). Germline V lookup: CDR1 SGHRS, CDR2 YFSETQ. V was trimmed by 1 base and J by 7 bases, leaving 15 bases between them. CDR3 length: 15 amino acids. CDR3 nucleotides: TGCGCCAGCAGCTTGCAGGGGGGGACCCTAAATGAGCAGTTCTTC. It codes for CASSLQGGTLNEQFF.

The gene calls are TRBV5-1 and TRBJ1-5, with TRBD1 identical over 8 bases. This CDR3 is built from 15 residues. Germline V gene sequence: CDR1 SGHRS, CDR2 YFSETQ. V shed 0 bases, J shed 5 bases, and the junction held 4 bases outside the gene matches. The CDR3 DNA sequence: TGCGCCAGCAGCTTGGTGCCAGGGGGCGATCAGCCCCAGCATTTT. Its translation: CASSLVPGGDQPQHF.

The chain has TRBV4-1 and TRBJ2-7; 11 positions agree with TRBD1. The V and J ends lost 2 bases and 2 bases, in that order; junction bases with no gene match: 5. Germline-derived CDR1 and CDR2 are MGHRA and YSYEKL. This CDR3 is 16 amino acids long. The CDR3 DNA sequence: TGCGCCAGCAGCCAAACACCGGGACAGGGGGCCTACGAGCAGTACTTC. As protein: CASSQTPGQGAYEQYF.

V and J are TRBV18 and TRBJ1-4; no clear D. Germline assignment: CDR1 KGHSH and CDR2 LQKENI. V lost 3 bases to trimming and J lost 5 bases, with 7 bases between them. The CDR3 consists of 13 residues. The CDR3 sequence: CASSPLDNEKLFF. The CDR3 coding sequence is TGTGCCAGCTCACCGTTAGACAATGAAAAACTGTTTTTT.

The genes are TRBV25-1 and TRBJ2-3; D is ambiguous. Germline V gene sequence: CDR1 MGHDK, CDR2 SYGVNS. The ends were cut back, 10 bases at V and 0 bases at J, with 14 bases in the middle. The CDR3 spans 14 residues. The CDR3 DNA follows: TGTGCCACCGCAGGTGGCCTCAGCACAGATACGCAGTATTTT. Translated: CATAGGLSTDTQYF.

J is TRBJ2-3 and V is TRBV5-1, with 11 bases aligning to TRBD2. Trimming cost V 1 base and J 4 bases; bases outside gene matches: 8. This CDR3 is built from 17 residues. Germline loops: CDR1 SGHRS, CDR2 YFSETQ. Here the CDR3 reads CASSLTIAGGEPDTQYF. The CDR3 region has the DNA TGCGCCAGCAGCTTGACAATAGCGGGAGGGGAGCCAGATACGCAGTATTTT.

The V gene is TRBV2, the J gene TRBJ2-2, with 8 bases identical to TRBD1. CDR1 is SNHLY and CDR2 is FYNNEI in the germline V gene. The J segment lost 6 bases and the V segment lost 9 bases, leaving 15 bases of the junction unmatched. The CDR3 is 16 residues long. The CDR3, as DNA: TGTGCCAGGAATGGGATTGGACAGGGCGGATCCGGGGAGCTGTTTTTT. Its translation: CARNGIGQGGSGELFF.

This sequence joins TRBV2 and TRBJ2-7, with D tentatively TRBD1 (6 bases). V lost 5 bases, J lost 2 bases, and 7 bases lay in between. This CDR3 has 12 residues. CDR1 and CDR2 from the germline V gene are SNHLY and FYNNEI. The CDR3 reads CASSRQAYEQYF. CDR3 sequence (DNA): TGTGCCAGCAGTCGACAGGCCTACGAGCAGTACTTC.

This clone turned up a few times. V gene TRBV10-3 combines with J gene TRBJ1-5; D gene unclear. The length of the CDR3 is 13 residues. Germline CDR1 and CDR2: ENHRY and SYGVKD. The V end lost 8 bases, the J end lost 1 base, and 9 bases lay between the germline ends. CDR3 nucleotide sequence: TGTGCCATCTGGTCGGGAAGCAATCAGCCCCAGCATTTT. Encoded protein: CAIWSGSNQPQHF.

The V gene is TRBV6-1, the J gene TRBJ2-4, with D maybe TRBD1 (5 bases). The CDR3 contains 14 residues. Germline V CDR1 and CDR2: MNHNS, SASEGT. Trimming took off 1 base at V and 8 bases at J, with 12 bases between the two ends. CDR3 protein: CASSEGQGWDIQYF. In DNA form, the CDR3 reads TGTGCCAGCAGTGAAGGGCAGGGTTGGGACATTCAGTACTTC.

This chain links TRBV28 with TRBJ2-3, with D unresolved. Between the trimmed V and J ends, which lost 5 bases and 6 bases, there was a span of 9 bases. This CDR3 contains 12 residues. The germline CDR1 and CDR2 sequences are MDHEN and SYDVKM. The CDR3: CASSTRADTQYF. The CDR3 region has the DNA TGTGCCAGCAGTACTCGAGCCGATACGCAGTATTTT.

The chain combines TRBV7-9 with TRBJ1-1; D unclear. The CDR3 sequence is 13 residues long. V was shortened by 1 base and J by 1 base, with 4 bases between the two germline ends. Germline-derived CDR1 and CDR2 are SEHNR and FQNEAQ (reference sequence). The CDR3 region has the DNA TGTGCCAGCAGCTTAGGAACGAACACTGAAGCTTTCTTT. It specifies CASSLGTNTEAFF.

The rearrangement joins TRBV5-1 to TRBJ2-7; 13 bases align to TRBD2. The junction had 10 bases not matched to a gene; V was cut back by 1 base and J by 3 bases. Germline loops: CDR1 SGHRS, CDR2 YFSETQ. The CDR3 contains 18 residues. CDR3: CASSLTSGRDLSIYEQYF. CDR3 nucleotide sequence: TGCGCCAGCAGCTTGACTAGCGGGAGGGACCTCAGCATCTACGAGCAGTACTTC.

This clone has just a few counts. This chain joins TRBV18 and TRBJ2-7; D is undetermined. Trimming stripped 2 bases from V and 7 bases from J, with 18 bases between. This CDR3 comprises 15 residues. Germline-derived CDR1 and CDR2 are KGHSH and LQKENI. CDR3 region: CASSPTLGRSGEQYF. The CDR3 DNA is TGTGCCAGCTCACCAACGCTGGGCCGGTCTGGGGAGCAGTACTTC. Drawing the rest from reference TRBV18 and TRBJ2-7, the complete variable domain is NAGVMQNPRHLVRRRGQEARLRCSPMKGHSHVYWYRQLPEEGLKFMVYLQKENIIDESGMPKERFSAEFPKEGPSILRIQQVVRGDSAAYFCASSPTLGRSGEQYFGPGTRLTVT.

The V call is TRBV18, the J call TRBJ2-5, with D unresolved. V lost 1 base and J lost 4, with 7 bases in between. This CDR3 comprises 13 residues. From germline, CDR1 is KGHSH and CDR2 LQKENI. The CDR3 coding sequence is TGTGCCAGCTCACCACTTCCGGGAGAGACCCAGTACTTC. Its translation is CASSPLPGETQYF.

V gene TRBV5-8 combines with J gene TRBJ2-3; D remains unclear. The ends were cut back, 1 base at V and 6 bases at J, with 3 bases in the middle. This CDR3 spans 11 amino acids. The germline V gene has CDR1 SGHTS and CDR2 YDEGEE. CDR3 amino acids: CASSLRDTQYF. For the CDR3, the DNA is TGTGCCAGCAGCTTGAGGGATACGCAGTATTTT. Supplemented by reference TRBV5-8 and TRBJ2-3, the full variable domain reads EAGVTQSPTHLIKTRGQQATLRCSPISGHTSVYWYQQALGLGLQFLLWYDEGEERNRGNFPPRFSGRQFPNYSSELNVNALELEDSALYLCASSLRDTQYFGPGTRLTVL.

The genes are TRBV27 and TRBJ2-7; tentatively, D is TRBD1 (6 bases). V shed 2 bases and J shed 0 bases, with 11 bases lying between them. In germline, CDR1 is MNHEY, CDR2 SMNVEV (reference sequence). CDR3 length equals 15 residues. The CDR3 loop is CASSLVGQSSYEQYF. In DNA, the CDR3 is TGTGCCAGCAGTTTAGTAGGACAGAGCTCCTACGAGCAGTACTTC.

This chain joins TRBV9 and TRBJ1-5; 7 positions agree with TRBD1. CDR1 SGDLS and CDR2 YYNGEE come from the germline V gene. The CDR3 spans 15 residues. J lost 3 bases, V lost 4 bases, and 7 bases had no gene match. CDR3 in DNA: TGTGCCAGCAGCCCCCTAGGGACAGTCAATCAGCCCCAGCATTTT. Translation gives CASSPLGTVNQPQHF.

Written as DNA, the CDR3 is TGTGCCAGCAGCTTAGTGGGGGGGAAAAGCACCATATATTTT. It encodes CASSLVGGKSTIYF. V usage is TRBV7-2 and J usage is TRBJ1-3; tentative D call: TRBD1 (5 bases). V was clipped by 1 base and J by 9 bases, with 13 bases between them. The germline CDR1 and CDR2 sequences are SGHTA and FQGNSA. CDR3 size: 14 residues.

The chain carries TRBV28 and TRBJ1-1; 8 nucleotides match TRBD1. Germline V lookup: CDR1 MDHEN, CDR2 SYDVKM. The CDR3 length is 13 residues. V trimming: 6 bases; J trimming: 10 bases; junction bases outside the gene matches: 10. The CDR3 spells CASSSRGQDAAFF. The CDR3 nucleotides read TGTGCCAGCAGCTCCCGGGGACAGGATGCAGCTTTCTTT.

J is TRBJ2-2 and V is TRBV6-1; 8 bases are a match to TRBD2. Germline assignment: CDR1 MNHNS and CDR2 SASEGT. J was trimmed by 4 bases and V by 6 bases; bases with no gene match: 7. This CDR3 is 15 amino acids long. CDR3 sequence: CASSDGGGPTGELFF. The DNA for the CDR3 is TGTGCCAGCAGCGACGGCGGGGGGCCCACCGGGGAGCTGTTTTTT.

V and J are TRBV6-6 and TRBJ2-1, with 10 nucleotides matching TRBD1. Trimming removed 8 bases from V and 4 bases from J; junction bases left unmatched: 5. The CDR3 contains 14 residues. From germline, CDR1 is MNHNY and CDR2 SVGAGI (reference sequence). CDR3: CASSDRGFYNEQFF. The CDR3 DNA sequence: TGTGCCAGCTCGGACAGGGGGTTTTACAATGAGCAGTTCTTC.

This clone has only a few counts. The rearrangement joins TRBV2 to TRBJ2-7; no firm D call. V was cut by 1 base and J by 0 bases, with 4 bases left in between. This CDR3 spans 13 amino acids. Per the germline V gene, CDR1 is SNHLY and CDR2 is FYNNEI. The DNA for the CDR3 is TGTGCCAGCAGTGAAGGGAACTCCTACGAGCAGTACTTC. Protein sequence: CASSEGNSYEQYF.

This rearrangement joins TRBV6-5 to TRBJ1-5; D is perhaps TRBD1 (6 bases). The CDR3 extends over 14 amino acids. Germline CDR1 is MNHEY and CDR2 is SVGAGI. The germline V and J ends were trimmed by 11 bases and 3 bases, with 17 bases remaining between them. CDR3 protein: CASQGQGNNQPQHF. In DNA, the CDR3 is TGTGCCTCCCAGGGGCAGGGGAACAATCAGCCCCAGCATTTT.

A few counts support this clone. V usage is TRBV30 and J usage is TRBJ1-4, with D possibly matching TRBD1 (5 bases). This CDR3 region has 14 residues. V was cut by 1 base and J by 8 bases, with 14 bases left in between. Germline V CDR1 and CDR2: GTSNPN, SVGIG (reference sequence). CDR3 region: CAWSDGTADEKLFF. DNA of the CDR3: TGTGCCTGGAGTGACGGGACTGCTGACGAAAAACTGTTTTTT.